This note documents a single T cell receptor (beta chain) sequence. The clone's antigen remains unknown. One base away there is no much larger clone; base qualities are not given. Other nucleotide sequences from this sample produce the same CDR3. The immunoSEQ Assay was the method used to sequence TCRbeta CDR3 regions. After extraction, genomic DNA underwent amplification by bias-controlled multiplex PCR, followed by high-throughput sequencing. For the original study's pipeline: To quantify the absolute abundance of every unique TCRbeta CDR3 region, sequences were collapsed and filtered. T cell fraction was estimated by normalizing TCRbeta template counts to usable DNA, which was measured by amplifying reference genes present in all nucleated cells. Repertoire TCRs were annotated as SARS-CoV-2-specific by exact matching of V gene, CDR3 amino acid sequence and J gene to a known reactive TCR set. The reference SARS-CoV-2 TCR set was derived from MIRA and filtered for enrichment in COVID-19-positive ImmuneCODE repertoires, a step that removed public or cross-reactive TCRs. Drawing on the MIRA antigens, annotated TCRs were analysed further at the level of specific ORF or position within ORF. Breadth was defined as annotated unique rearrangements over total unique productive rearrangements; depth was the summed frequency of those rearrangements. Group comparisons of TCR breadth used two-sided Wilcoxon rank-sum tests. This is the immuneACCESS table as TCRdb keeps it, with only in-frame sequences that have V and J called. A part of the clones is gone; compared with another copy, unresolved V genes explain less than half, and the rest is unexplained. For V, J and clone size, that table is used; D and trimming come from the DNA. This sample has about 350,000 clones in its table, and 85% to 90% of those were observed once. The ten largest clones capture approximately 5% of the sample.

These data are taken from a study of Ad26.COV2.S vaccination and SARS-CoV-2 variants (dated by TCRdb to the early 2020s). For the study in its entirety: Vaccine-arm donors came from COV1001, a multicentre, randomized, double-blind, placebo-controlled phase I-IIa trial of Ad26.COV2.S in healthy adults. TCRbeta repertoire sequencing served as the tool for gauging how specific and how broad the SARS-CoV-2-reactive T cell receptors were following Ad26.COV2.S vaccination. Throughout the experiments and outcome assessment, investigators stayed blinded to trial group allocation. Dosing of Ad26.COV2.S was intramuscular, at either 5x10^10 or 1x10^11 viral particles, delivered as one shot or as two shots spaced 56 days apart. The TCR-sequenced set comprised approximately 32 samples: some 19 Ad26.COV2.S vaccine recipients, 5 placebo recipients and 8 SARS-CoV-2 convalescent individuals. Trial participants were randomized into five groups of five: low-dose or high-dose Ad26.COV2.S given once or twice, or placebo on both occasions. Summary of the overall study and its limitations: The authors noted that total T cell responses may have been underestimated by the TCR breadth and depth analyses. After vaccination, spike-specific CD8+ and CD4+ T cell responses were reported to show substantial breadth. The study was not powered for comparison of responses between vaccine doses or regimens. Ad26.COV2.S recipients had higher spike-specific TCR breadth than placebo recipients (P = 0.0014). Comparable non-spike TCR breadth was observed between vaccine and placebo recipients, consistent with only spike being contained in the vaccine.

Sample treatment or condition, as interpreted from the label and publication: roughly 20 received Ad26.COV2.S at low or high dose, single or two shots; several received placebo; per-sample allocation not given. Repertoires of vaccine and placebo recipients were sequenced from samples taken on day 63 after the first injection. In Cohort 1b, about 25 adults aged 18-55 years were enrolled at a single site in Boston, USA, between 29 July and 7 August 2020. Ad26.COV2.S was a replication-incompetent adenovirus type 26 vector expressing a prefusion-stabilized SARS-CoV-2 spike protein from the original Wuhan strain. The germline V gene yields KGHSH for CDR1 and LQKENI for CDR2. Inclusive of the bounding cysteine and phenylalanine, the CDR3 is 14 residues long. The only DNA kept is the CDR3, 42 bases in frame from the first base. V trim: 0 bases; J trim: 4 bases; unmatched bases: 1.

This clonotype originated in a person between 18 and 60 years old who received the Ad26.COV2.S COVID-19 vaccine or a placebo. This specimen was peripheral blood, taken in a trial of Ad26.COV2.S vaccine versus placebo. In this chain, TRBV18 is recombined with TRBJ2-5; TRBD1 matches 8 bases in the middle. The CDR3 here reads CASSPPDRGETQYF. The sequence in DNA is TGTGCCAGCTCACCACCAGACAGGGGAGAGACCCAGTACTTC.